The clone carrying this TCR beta chain has only one observation. Its antigen is currently unknown. These data are taken from a study of cytomegalovirus exposure and HLA in healthy donors. Study observations and caveats: CMV antigen specificity was confirmed in vitro for three CMV-associated chains.

The CDR3 is 15 residues long. V shed 1 base and J shed 7 bases, with 14 bases lying between them. CDR1 is SGHTA, CDR2 FQGTGA, per germline. Both 60 Vbeta primers and 13 Jbeta primers went into the PCR. The method was immunoSEQ multiplex PCR; TCRdb's version includes in-frame clones alone and lacks a portion of them. Among some 140,000 clones listed, around 77% were seen once. The specimen was PBMCs. The chain combines TRBV7-3 with TRBJ2-1; D might be TRBD2 (6 bases). The TCR was taken from a young man in good health and CMV-seronegative. The CDR3 loop is CASSLIPGSVNEQFF. The CDR3 DNA is TGTGCCAGCAGCTTAATCCCCGGGAGTGTTAATGAGCAGTTCTTC. Variable domain in full (rest from reference TRBV7-3 and TRBJ2-1): GAGVSQTPSNKVTEKGKYVELRCDPISGHTALYWYRQSLGQGPEFLIYFQGTGAADDSGLPNDRFFAVRPEGSVSTLKIQRTERGDSAVYLCASSLIPGSVNEQFFGPGTRLTVL.